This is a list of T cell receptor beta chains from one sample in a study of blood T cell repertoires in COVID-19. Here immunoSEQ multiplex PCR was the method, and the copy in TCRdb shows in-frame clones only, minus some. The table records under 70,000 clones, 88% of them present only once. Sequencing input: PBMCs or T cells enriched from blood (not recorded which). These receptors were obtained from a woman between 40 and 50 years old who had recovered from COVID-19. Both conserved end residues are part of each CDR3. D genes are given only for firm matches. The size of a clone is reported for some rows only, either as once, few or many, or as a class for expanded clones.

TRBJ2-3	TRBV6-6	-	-	CASSRTSRTSTDTQYF	TGTGCCAGCAGTAGAACTAGCAGGACTAGCACAGATACGCAGTATTTT
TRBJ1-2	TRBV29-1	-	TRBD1	CSVDPGQGLPYGYTF	TGCAGCGTTGATCCGGGACAGGGGTTGCCCTATGGCTACACCTTC
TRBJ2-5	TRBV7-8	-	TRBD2	CASSSLAGGLETQYF	TGTGCCAGCAGCTCTCTAGCGGGGGGGCTCGAGACCCAGTACTTC
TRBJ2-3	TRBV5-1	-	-	CAKATSNPSTDTQYF	TGCGCCAAGGCTACTAGCAATCCTAGCACAGATACGCAGTATTTT
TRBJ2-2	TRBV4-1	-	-	CASSHLGIRNTGELFF	TGCGCCAGCAGCCATCTTGGCATTCGGAACACCGGGGAGCTGTTTTTT
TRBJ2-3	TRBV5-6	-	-	CASSLGLGTDTQYF	TGTGCCAGCAGCTTGGGACTGGGCACAGATACGCAGTATTTT
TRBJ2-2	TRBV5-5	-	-	CASTVFLRNTGELFF	TGTGCCAGCACGGTCTTTCTCCGTAACACCGGGGAGCTGTTTTTT
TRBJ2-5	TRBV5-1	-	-	CASSSIQETQYF	TGCGCCAGCAGCTCAATCCAAGAGACCCAGTACTTC
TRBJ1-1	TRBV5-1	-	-	CASSFGGLNTEAFF	TGCGCCAGCAGCTTCGGGGGACTGAACACTGAAGCTTTCTTT
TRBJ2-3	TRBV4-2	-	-	CASSQGAGTDTQYF	TGTGCCAGCAGCCAAGGTGCGGGGACAGATACGCAGTATTTT
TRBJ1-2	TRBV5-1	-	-	CASSPGQSNYGYTF	TGCGCCAGCAGCCCAGGACAGTCCAACTATGGCTACACCTTC
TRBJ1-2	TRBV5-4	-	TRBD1	CASRRQGVNYGYTF	TGTGCCAGCAGACGACAGGGGGTCAACTATGGCTACACCTTC
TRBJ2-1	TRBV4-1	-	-	CASGFVSYNEQFF	TGCGCCAGCGGCTTTGTGTCCTACAATGAGCAGTTCTTC
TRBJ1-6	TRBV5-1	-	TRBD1	CASSQRQGNFNSPLHF	TGCGCCAGCAGCCAGAGACAGGGAAATTTTAATTCACCCCTCCACTTT
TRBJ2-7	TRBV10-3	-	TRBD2	CAISADQTSDIYEQYF	TGTGCCATCAGTGCGGATCAGACTAGCGACATCTACGAGCAGTACTTC
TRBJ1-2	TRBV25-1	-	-	CASSEYFGGADGYTF	TGTGCCAGCAGTGAATATTTTGGGGGGGCTGATGGCTACACCTTC
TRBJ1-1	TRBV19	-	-	CASSIYMNTEAFF	TGTGCCAGTAGTATATACATGAACACTGAAGCTTTCTTT
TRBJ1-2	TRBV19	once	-	CASSTGIHGYTF	TGTGCCAGTAGTACCGGGATCCATGGCTACACCTTC
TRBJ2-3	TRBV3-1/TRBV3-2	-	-	CASSRGGTDTQYF	TGTGCCAGCAGCCGAGGAGGTACAGATACGCAGTATTTT
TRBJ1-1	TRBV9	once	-	CASSVIGVNTEAFF	TGTGCCAGCAGCGTGATAGGGGTGAACACTGAAGCTTTCTTT
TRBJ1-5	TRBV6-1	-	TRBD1	CASSERTGGIGNQPQHF	TGTGCCAGCAGTGAAAGGACAGGGGGCATTGGCAATCAGCCCCAGCATTTT
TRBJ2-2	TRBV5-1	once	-	CASSLEGHNTGELFF	TGCGCCAGCAGCTTGGAAGGTCATAACACCGGGGAGCTATTTTTT
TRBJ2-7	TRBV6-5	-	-	CASSYSPYEQYF	TGTGCCAGCAGTTATAGTCCCTACGAGCAGTACTTC
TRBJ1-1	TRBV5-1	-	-	CASNAIGSSTEAFF	TGCGCCAGCAATGCGATCGGTTCGAGCACTGAAGCTTTCTTT